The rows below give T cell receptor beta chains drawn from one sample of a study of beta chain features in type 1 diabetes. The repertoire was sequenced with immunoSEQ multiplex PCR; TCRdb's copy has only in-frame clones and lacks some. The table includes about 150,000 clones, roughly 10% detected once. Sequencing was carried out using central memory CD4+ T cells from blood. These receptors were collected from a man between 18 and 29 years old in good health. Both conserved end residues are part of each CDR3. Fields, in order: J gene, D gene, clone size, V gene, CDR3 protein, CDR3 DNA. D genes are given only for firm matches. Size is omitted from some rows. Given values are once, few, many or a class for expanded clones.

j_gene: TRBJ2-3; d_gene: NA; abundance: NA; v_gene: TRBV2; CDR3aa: CASRGLAVARTDTQYF; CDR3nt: TGTGCCAGCAGGGGCCTCGCAGTTGCTCGCACAGATACGCAGTATTTT
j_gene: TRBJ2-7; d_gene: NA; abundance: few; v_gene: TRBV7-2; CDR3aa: CASSLARGYEQYF; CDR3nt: TGTGCCAGCAGCTTAGCGCGCGGGTACGAGCAGTACTTC
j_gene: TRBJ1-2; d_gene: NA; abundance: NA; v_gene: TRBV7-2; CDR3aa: CASSLATGDWYGYTF; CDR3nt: TGTGCCAGCAGCTTAGCAACGGGGGATTGGTATGGCTACACCTTC
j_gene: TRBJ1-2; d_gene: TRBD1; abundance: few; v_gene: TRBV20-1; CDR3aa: CSASDRGGYTF; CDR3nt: TGCAGTGCTAGCGACAGGGGAGGCTACACCTTC
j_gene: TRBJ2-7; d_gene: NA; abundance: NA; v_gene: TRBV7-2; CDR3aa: CASSKTAYEQYF; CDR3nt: TGTGCCAGCAGCAAGACAGCCTACGAGCAGTACTTC
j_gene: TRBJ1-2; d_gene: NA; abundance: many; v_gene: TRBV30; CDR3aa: CAWSELSYGYTF; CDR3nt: TGTGCCTGGAGTGAGCTGAGCTATGGCTACACCTTC
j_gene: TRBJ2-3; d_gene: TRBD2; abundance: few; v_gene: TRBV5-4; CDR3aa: CASSRDYGPTDTQYF; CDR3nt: TGCGCCAGCAGCCGGGACTATGGCCCAACAGATACGCAGTATTTT
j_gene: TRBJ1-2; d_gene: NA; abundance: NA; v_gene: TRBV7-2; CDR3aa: CASSLRPNKGVNYGYTF; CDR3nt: TGTGCCAGCAGCTTAAGGCCGAATAAAGGGGTTAACTATGGCTACACCTTC
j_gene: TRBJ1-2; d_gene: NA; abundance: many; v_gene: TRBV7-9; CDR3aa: CASSLGRATNYGYTF; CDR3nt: TGTGCCAGCAGCTTAGGAAGGGCGACTAACTATGGCTACACCTTC
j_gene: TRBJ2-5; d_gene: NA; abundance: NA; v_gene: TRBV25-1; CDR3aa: CASSLRLGLRETQYF; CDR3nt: TGTGCCAGCAGTCTCCGCCTGGGGTTAAGGGAGACCCAGTACTTC
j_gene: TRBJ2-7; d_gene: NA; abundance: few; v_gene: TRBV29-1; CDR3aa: CSATANEQYF; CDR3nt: TGCAGCGCGACAGCGAACGAGCAGTACTTC
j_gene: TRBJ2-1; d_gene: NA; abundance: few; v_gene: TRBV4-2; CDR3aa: CASSQDRTKGPNEQFF; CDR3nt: TGTGCCAGCAGCCAAGATAGGACTAAAGGGCCCAATGAGCAGTTCTTC
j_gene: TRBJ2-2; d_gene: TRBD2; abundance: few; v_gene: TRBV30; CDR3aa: CAWTRLAANTGELFF; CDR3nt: TGTGCCTGGACGAGACTAGCGGCGAACACCGGGGAGCTGTTTTTT
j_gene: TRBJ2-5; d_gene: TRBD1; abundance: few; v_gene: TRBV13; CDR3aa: CASRIGTGGWKETQYF; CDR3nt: TGTGCCAGCAGAATAGGGACAGGGGGTTGGAAAGAGACCCAGTACTTC
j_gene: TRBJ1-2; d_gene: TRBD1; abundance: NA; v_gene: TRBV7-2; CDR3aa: CASSLALGTGDNYGYTF; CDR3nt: TGTGCCAGCAGCTTAGCGTTGGGGACAGGAGATAACTATGGCTACACCTTC
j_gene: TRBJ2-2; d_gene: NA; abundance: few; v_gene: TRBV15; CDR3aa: CATSINKNTGELFF; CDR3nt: TGTGCCACCAGCATCAACAAGAACACCGGGGAGCTGTTTTTT